Below, 15 T cell receptor beta chains from the same sample are listed, as sequenced in a study of long-term antiretroviral therapy in people with HIV. An immunoSEQ assay, version v3.0, was performed at survey level. Some clones are missing from TCRdb's copy, which holds only in-frame ones; the method was immunoSEQ multiplex PCR. The table has roughly 30,000 clones, around 85% seen once; the top ten hold 8.8%. The starting material was unsorted PBMCs, obtained around 5 years after starting antiretroviral therapy. The receptors were gathered from a man aged 40-49 years with HIV.

This clone was recorded once. The J gene is TRBJ1-2, the V gene TRBV28; D is undetermined. The V and J ends lost 3 bases and 8 bases respectively, with 19 bases between them. The CDR3 consists of 15 residues. The V gene's germline CDR1 is MDHEN and CDR2 SYDVKM. The CDR3 DNA follows: TGTGCCAGCAGTTTCATGGGGATAATAACTAGGGGCTACACCTTC. Protein: CASSFMGIITRGYTF.

The V and J genes are TRBV30 and TRBJ2-3; TRBD2 matches at 11 bases. This CDR3 comprises 16 residues. The junction had 10 bases not matched to a gene; V was cut back by 4 bases and J by 4 bases. Germline V CDR1 and CDR2: GTSNPN, SVGIG (reference sequence). The CDR3 loop reads CAWNLGTSGIADTQYF. As DNA, the CDR3 is TGTGCCTGGAACCTTGGGACTAGCGGAATTGCAGATACGCAGTATTTT.

This sequence joins TRBV13 and TRBJ2-3; TRBD2 is a possible D gene (6 bases). The CDR3 covers 16 residues. V gave up 5 bases and J gave up 2 bases, with 17 bases separating them. In germline, CDR1 is PRHDT, CDR2 FYEKMQ (reference sequence). The CDR3 bases are TGTGCCAGCAGCCTTCAGGTTAGCGGCTTCACAGATACGCAGTATTTT. It translates to CASSLQVSGFTDTQYF.

This chain connects TRBV30 to TRBJ2-7, with 14 bases aligning to TRBD2. Trimming took 3 bases from V and 0 from J; bases not matched to a gene: 10. The CDR3 extends over 18 amino acids. Per the germline V gene, CDR1 is GTSNPN and CDR2 is SVGIG (reference sequence). The CDR3 DNA sequence: TGTGCCTGGAGATCAGGCAGACTAGCGGGAGGGAGCTCCTACGAGCAGTACTTC. Protein: CAWRSGRLAGGSSYEQYF.

V usage is TRBV30 and J usage is TRBJ2-3; D is possibly TRBD1 (5 bases). Germline lookup yields CDR1 GTSNPN and CDR2 SVGIG (reference sequence). This CDR3 has 14 amino acids. V dropped 4 bases and J dropped 6 bases, with 17 bases sitting between them. DNA for the CDR3: TGTGCCTGGATGTGGGGCGAGCTATCCGATACGCAGTATTTT. It translates to CAWMWGELSDTQYF.

As for this clone: One end of the junction does not line up with germline, which may come from a read error. The chain uses TRBV20-1 and TRBJ2-5, with 8 bases that match TRBD2. The CDR3 runs to 11 residues. Per the germline V gene, CDR1 is DFQATT and CDR2 is SNEGSKA (reference sequence). CDR3 amino acids: CSATPTGGLDF. CDR3 bases: TGCAGTGCTACGCCAACGGGGGGGCTGGACTTC.

This rearrangement joins TRBV15 to TRBJ2-1; D tentatively fits TRBD1 or TRBD2 (6 bases each). Between the trimmed V and J ends, which lost 0 bases and 5 bases, there was a span of 17 bases. The CDR3 spans 17 residues. Germline assignment: CDR1 LNHNV and CDR2 YYDKDF (reference sequence). The CDR3 nucleotides are TGTGCCACCAGCAGAGATGGAGGGGGGAGATCGAACAATGAGCAGTTCTTC. Protein sequence: CATSRDGGGRSNNEQFF.

The rearrangement uses TRBV4-1 and TRBJ2-3; 10 positions match TRBD2. Trimming removed 1 base from V and 3 bases from J; junction bases left unmatched: 13. Germline CDR1 reads MGHRA; CDR2 reads YSYEKL. The CDR3 has 19 amino acids. This chain's CDR3 is CASSQGFSKAGGLTDTQYF. The CDR3 nucleotides read TGCGCCAGCAGCCAAGGGTTCAGTAAAGCGGGAGGGCTTACAGATACGCAGTATTTT.

The chain carries TRBV19 and TRBJ1-5; D uncertain. The V gene lost 5 bases and the J gene lost 0 bases, with 14 bases spanning the gap. Germline CDR1 is LNHDA and CDR2 is SQIVND (reference sequence). The CDR3 runs to 16 residues. CDR3 in amino acids: CASSRRRDSSNQPQHF. The CDR3, as DNA: TGTGCCAGTAGTCGCCGGAGGGATTCTAGCAATCAGCCCCAGCATTTT.

This chain uses TRBV6-6 with TRBJ2-4; D remains ambiguous. Germline V lookup: CDR1 MNHNY, CDR2 SVGAGI (reference sequence). Trimming shortened V by 6 bases and J by 6 bases, and 9 bases separated the two germline ends. The CDR3 is 12 residues long. CDR3 DNA: TGTGCCAGCAGAACATGGGGAAACATTCAGTACTTC. It codes for CASRTWGNIQYF.

The V call is TRBV29-1, the J call TRBJ2-7; TRBD1 matches 7 bases. With V trimmed by 5 bases and J by 2 bases, 3 bases remained unmatched. Germline loops: CDR1 SQVTM, CDR2 ANQGSEA. The CDR3 runs 12 residues. CDR3 in amino acids: CSVRQGTYEQYF. The CDR3, as DNA: TGCAGCGTTCGACAGGGAACCTACGAGCAGTACTTC.

This chain links TRBV27 with TRBJ2-1, with 7 nucleotides matching TRBD2. Germline V gene lookup returns CDR1 MNHEY and CDR2 SMNVEV (reference sequence). CDR3 length: 16 residues. Unmatched junction bases numbered 17, after V lost 5 bases and J lost 10 bases. CDR3 in amino acids: CASSVGLGSFFREQFF. The CDR3 region has the DNA TGTGCCAGCAGTGTCGGACTAGGGAGCTTTTTCAGGGAGCAGTTCTTC.

V usage is TRBV14 and J usage is TRBJ2-7; D is perhaps TRBD1 (6 bases). Between the trimmed V and J ends, which lost 6 bases and 4 bases, there was a span of 19 bases. This CDR3 has 15 amino acids. Germline V gives CDR1 SGHDN, CDR2 FVKESK. In DNA, the CDR3 is TGTGCCAGCAGTGAAGAACCGGACAGAGGATACGAGCAGTACTTC. Translation gives CASSEEPDRGYEQYF.

The chain is built from TRBV4-2 and TRBJ2-3; D gene unclear. Trimming cost V 5 bases and J 3 bases, with 12 bases left between them. The CDR3 totals 14 residues. Germline V gene data show CDR1 as LGHNA and CDR2 as YNFKEQ. CDR3 loop: CASSSYTETDTQYF. The CDR3 DNA reads as TGTGCCAGCAGCTCTTATACAGAGACAGATACGCAGTATTTT.

V gene TRBV20-1 combines with J gene TRBJ2-7, with D uncertain. The CDR3 runs 11 residues. Germline V gives CDR1 DFQATT, CDR2 SNEGSKA (reference sequence). V was cut by 5 bases and J by 3 bases, with 8 bases left in between. The CDR3: CSAYTNYEQYF. The CDR3 DNA reads TGCAGTGCTTATACGAACTACGAGCAGTACTTC.